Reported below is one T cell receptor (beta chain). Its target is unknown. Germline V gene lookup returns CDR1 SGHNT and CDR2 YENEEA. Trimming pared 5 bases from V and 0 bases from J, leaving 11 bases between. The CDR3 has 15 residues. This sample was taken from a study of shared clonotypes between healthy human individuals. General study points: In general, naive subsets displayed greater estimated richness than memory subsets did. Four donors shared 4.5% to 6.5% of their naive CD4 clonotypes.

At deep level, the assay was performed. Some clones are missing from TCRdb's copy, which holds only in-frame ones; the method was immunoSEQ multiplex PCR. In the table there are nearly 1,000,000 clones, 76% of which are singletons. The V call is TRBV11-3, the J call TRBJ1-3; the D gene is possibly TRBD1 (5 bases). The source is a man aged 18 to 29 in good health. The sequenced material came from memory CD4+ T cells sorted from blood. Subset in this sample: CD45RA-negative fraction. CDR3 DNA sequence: TGTGCCAGCAGCCCGGGACTGCACTCTGGAAACACCATATATTTT. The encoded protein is CASSPGLHSGNTIYF.